Each of the 23 T cell receptor beta chains below was sequenced from the same sample in a study of blood T cell repertoires in COVID-19. Generated by immunoSEQ multiplex PCR, the TCRdb table keeps only in-frame clones and is missing some. This sample yields a few hundred thousand clones, of which more than 75% are seen a single time; around 8% belongs to the top ten. The specimen sequenced was peripheral blood. These TCRs come from a woman aged 45 to 65 who had recovered from COVID-19.

The chain joins TRBV6-5 to TRBJ1-3; 8 bases line up with TRBD1. CDR3 length: 14 residues. The germline V gene has CDR1 MNHEY and CDR2 SVGAGI. Trimming at V came to 4 bases and at J to 5 bases, leaving 4 bases not matched to a gene. The CDR3 is CASSSRTGRNTIYF. DNA for the CDR3: TGTGCCAGCAGTTCACGGACAGGGCGAAACACCATATATTTT.

This chain uses TRBV7-2 with TRBJ2-1, with 8 bases fitting TRBD2. Trimming removed 4 bases from V and 11 bases from J; junction bases left unmatched: 7. From germline, CDR1 is SGHTA and CDR2 FQGNSA. The CDR3 contains 13 residues. The CDR3 sequence is CASSSDRGGQQFF. CDR3 nucleotides: TGTGCCAGCAGCTCGGATCGCGGGGGGCAGCAGTTCTTC.

The chain recombines TRBV29-1 with TRBJ1-2; 7 positions agree with TRBD1. V lost 8 bases and J lost 3; bases outside the gene matches: 3. Germline CDR1 and CDR2: SQVTM and ANQGSEA. The CDR3 runs 11 residues. The CDR3 region has the DNA TGCAGCATTGGACAGGACTATGGCTACACCTTC. Protein product: CSIGQDYGYTF.

V and J are TRBV5-1 and TRBJ2-7; TRBD2 is a possible D gene (7 bases). There are 17 residues in the CDR3. The V gene's germline CDR1 is SGHRS and CDR2 YFSETQ. Trimming left V 1 base short and J 0 bases short, with 17 bases between. The DNA of the CDR3 is TGCGCCAGCAGCTTGTTCGGGGGGCGGGTTAGCTCCTACGAGCAGTACTTC. As protein: CASSLFGGRVSSYEQYF.

The chain combines TRBV7-2 with TRBJ2-7; D is unresolved. CDR1 is SGHTA and CDR2 is FQGNSA in the germline V gene. The length of the CDR3 is 13 residues. Trimming removed 5 bases from V and 0 bases from J, with 8 bases in between. The CDR3 bases are TGTGCCAGCAGCGGGCCGAGCTCCTACGAGCAGTACTTC. Translation: CASSGPSSYEQYF.

The genes are TRBV27 and TRBJ2-1; 16 bases agree with TRBD2. The CDR3 sequence is 19 residues long. Germline trimming cut 5 bases from V and 4 bases from J; bases unmatched to any gene: 11. Germline V CDR1 and CDR2: MNHEY, SMNVEV (reference sequence). CDR3 DNA: TGTGCCAGCAGTCCCCAGGGACTAGCGGGAGGGCCCTCTTACAATGAGCAGTTCTTC. Its translation is CASSPQGLAGGPSYNEQFF.

The chain combines TRBV7-8 with TRBJ2-5; possible D gene TRBD1, 7 bases. V was cut by 1 base and J by 4 bases, with 19 bases left in between. The CDR3 covers 17 residues. Germline-derived CDR1 and CDR2 are SGHVS and FQNEAQ. The CDR3 bases are TGTGCCAGCAGCTTAGATGGTTTCAGGGGGGCGAGAGAGACCCAGTACTTC. Protein: CASSLDGFRGARETQYF.

The V and J genes are TRBV6-2 or TRBV6-3 and TRBJ2-2, with D unresolved. This CDR3 has 13 amino acids. V gave up 3 bases and J gave up 6 bases, with 8 bases separating them. The germline gives CDR1 MNHEY, CDR2 SVGEGT. As DNA, the CDR3 is TGTGCCAGCAGTTATACAAGTCCCGGGGAGCTGTTTTTT. Protein product: CASSYTSPGELFF.

This chain links TRBV20-1 with TRBJ2-7; 7 bases match TRBD1. Losses at the gene ends were 4 bases for V and 7 bases for J; bases not matched to a gene: 4. The CDR3 covers 11 residues. Germline values: CDR1 DFQATT, CDR2 SNEGSKA (reference sequence). CDR3 bases: TGCAGTGCTACGACAGGGTTAGAGCAGTACTTC. Translated, it gives CSATTGLEQYF.

This clone was counted once. This chain uses TRBV6-1 with TRBJ2-1; 7 bases agree with TRBD2. V lost 3 bases to trimming and J lost 3 bases; unmatched junction nucleotides: 5. CDR3 size: 15 residues. Germline lookup yields CDR1 MNHNS and CDR2 SASEGT. CDR3 bases: TGTGCCAGCAGTGAGGGGGGGAAATACTACAATGAGCAGTTCTTC. It translates to CASSEGGKYYNEQFF.

V gene TRBV2 combines with J gene TRBJ2-2; the match to TRBD2 covers 11 bases. CDR1 and CDR2 from the germline V gene are SNHLY and FYNNEI. CDR3 length: 15 residues. V was clipped by 5 bases and J by 4 bases; unmatched bases: 3. The CDR3 spells CASSRLAGTTGELFF. The CDR3 DNA sequence: TGTGCCAGCAGTCGACTAGCGGGGACCACCGGGGAGCTGTTTTTT. Drawing the rest from reference TRBV2 and TRBJ2-2, the complete variable domain is EPEVTQTPSHQVTQMGQEVILRCVPISNHLYFYWYRQILGQKVEFLVSFYNNEISEKSEIFDDQFSVERPDGSNFTLKIRSTKLEDSAMYFCASSRLAGTTGELFFGEGSRLTVL.

This clone was recorded a few times. The chain is built from TRBV3-1 (or the pseudogene TRBV3-2) and TRBJ1-2; D gene unclear. Trimming shortened V by 1 base and J by 8 bases, and 11 bases separated the two germline ends. The CDR3 is made up of 13 amino acids. The germline CDR1 and CDR2 sequences are LGHDT and YNNKEL (reference sequence). The CDR3 region is CASSQGGWEGYTF. The CDR3 coding sequence is TGTGCCAGCAGCCAAGGCGGGTGGGAGGGCTACACCTTC.

In its sample, this clone was seen once. This sequence joins TRBV3-1 (or the pseudogene TRBV3-2) and TRBJ2-7; 7 nucleotides match TRBD1. After removal of 2 bases from V and 5 bases from J, the junction contained 9 bases not matched to a gene. There are 15 residues in the CDR3. Germline V CDR1 and CDR2: LGHDT, YNNKEL (reference sequence). This CDR3 is CASSQPRQGRNEQYF. For the CDR3, the DNA is TGTGCCAGCAGCCAACCCCGACAGGGCAGGAACGAGCAGTACTTC.

The chain employs TRBV29-1 and TRBJ1-1; possibly TRBD1 for D (5 bases). The CDR3 runs 12 residues. Germline assignment: CDR1 SQVTM and CDR2 ANQGSEA. V was shortened by 7 bases and J by 1 base, with 10 bases between the two germline ends. Written as DNA, the CDR3 is TGCAGCGCCCCGGACACGAACACTGAAGCTTTCTTT. The encoded protein is CSAPDTNTEAFF.

The V call is TRBV5-1, the J call TRBJ2-3, with 8 bases lining up with TRBD1. Germline V gene sequence: CDR1 SGHRS, CDR2 YFSETQ. There are 13 residues in the CDR3. V lost 5 bases to trimming and J lost 2 bases; unmatched junction nucleotides: 1. The CDR3 coding sequence is TGCGCCAGCAGACAGGGGGTCACAGATACGCAGTATTTT. Translating it yields CASRQGVTDTQYF.

The V and J genes are TRBV28 and TRBJ1-1; D may be TRBD1 (5 bases). The CDR3 spans 13 residues. Trimming pared 3 bases from V and 10 bases from J, leaving 15 bases between. Germline V gene lookup returns CDR1 MDHEN and CDR2 SYDVKM. The CDR3 DNA follows: TGTGCCAGCAGTTTTTTAGAGGGGAGGGGAGCTTTCTTT. This encodes CASSFLEGRGAFF.

This sequence joins TRBV6-1 and TRBJ1-5; D not resolved. Between the trimmed V and J ends, which lost 0 bases and 10 bases, there was a span of 7 bases. Germline-derived CDR1 and CDR2 are MNHNS and SASEGT. This CDR3 has 12 amino acids. CDR3 sequence (DNA): TGTGCCAGCAGTGAAGCGCTAGCTCCCCAGCATTTT. Translation: CASSEALAPQHF.

This clone was recorded once. The gene calls are TRBV19 and TRBJ2-5; a weak D match, TRBD1 (5 bases). From germline, CDR1 is LNHDA and CDR2 SQIVND (reference sequence). Trimming shortened V by 8 bases and J by 2 bases, and 12 bases separated the two germline ends. The CDR3 runs to 13 residues. The chain's CDR3 is CASPRPGQETQYF. The DNA of the CDR3 is TGTGCCAGTCCGCGTCCAGGGCAAGAGACCCAGTACTTC.

The chain is built from TRBV19 and TRBJ1-3, with D perhaps matching TRBD1 (5 bases). Germline CDR1 reads LNHDA; CDR2 reads SQIVND (reference sequence). The CDR3 length is 13 residues. V was shortened by 8 bases and J by 4 bases, with 12 bases between the two germline ends. The CDR3 DNA reads as TGTGCCAGTTCCCAGGGTTTCGGAAACACCATATATTTT. Encoded protein: CASSQGFGNTIYF.

The CDR3 bases are TGTGCCTGCCTCGGACAAAGCTCCTACGAGCAGTACTTC. The encoded protein is CACLGQSSYEQYF. This chain uses TRBV30 with TRBJ2-7; the D gene is possibly TRBD1 (5 bases). V gave up 6 bases and J gave up 0 bases, with 12 bases separating them. Per germline, CDR1 GTSNPN and CDR2 SVGIG (reference sequence). The length of the CDR3 is 13 residues.

The V and J genes are TRBV9 and TRBJ2-2; 8 bases are shared with TRBD1. This CDR3 has 16 residues. The germline V gene has CDR1 SGDLS and CDR2 YYNGEE. Unmatched junction bases numbered 8, after V lost 7 bases and J lost 0 bases. CDR3 sequence reads: CASGQGVSPNTGELFF. CDR3 nucleotides: TGTGCCAGCGGACAGGGTGTTAGCCCGAACACCGGGGAGCTGTTTTTT. The variable domain in full, with the rest retrieved from reference TRBV9 and TRBJ2-2, is DSGVTQTPKHLITATGQRVTLRCSPRSGDLSVYWYQQSLDQGLQFLIQYYNGEERAKGNILERFSAQQFPDLHSELNLSSLELGDSALYFCASGQGVSPNTGELFFGEGSRLTVL.

The chain has TRBV7-7 and TRBJ2-2; maybe TRBD2 (7 bases). The length of the CDR3 is 16 residues. Germline lookup yields CDR1 SSHAT and CDR2 FNYEAQ (reference sequence). With 0 bases removed from V and 3 bases from J, the gap between germline ends came to 11 bases. This chain's CDR3 is CASSLAGGAYTGELFF. The DNA for the CDR3 is TGTGCCAGCAGCTTAGCGGGGGGGGCGTACACCGGGGAGCTGTTTTTT.

The chain recombines TRBV10-1 with TRBJ1-2; 9 positions agree with TRBD1. CDR3 length: 14 amino acids. Germline V lookup: CDR1 WNHNN, CDR2 SYGVQD (reference sequence). V lost 6 bases to trimming and J lost 5 bases; unmatched junction nucleotides: 7. The CDR3: CASSFTGGQYGYTF. CDR3 bases: TGCGCCAGCAGCTTCACAGGGGGCCAATATGGCTACACCTTC.